Each of the 25 T cell receptor beta chains below was sequenced from the same sample in a study of blood T cell repertoires in COVID-19. The protocol was immunoSEQ multiplex PCR, while the TCRdb copy is restricted to in-frame clones and leaves out a portion. The sample carries about 230,000 clones, about 90% recorded once. The material sequenced was peripheral blood. Source of these receptors: a woman between 18 and 30 years old who had recovered from COVID-19.

The rearrangement links TRBV4-1 to TRBJ2-7, with TRBD2 matching 13 bases. Germline values: CDR1 MGHRA, CDR2 YSYEKL. V shed 3 bases, J shed 7 bases, and the junction held 12 bases outside the gene matches. The CDR3 length is 17 residues. The CDR3 reads CASSHTAHGLAGVEQYF. In DNA, the CDR3 is TGCGCCAGCAGCCACACTGCTCATGGACTAGCGGGAGTTGAGCAGTACTTC.

The rearrangement joins TRBV5-6 to TRBJ2-1; weak D call: TRBD2 (5 bases). The CDR3 runs to 15 residues. Trimming stripped 2 bases from V and 4 bases from J, with 13 bases between. Germline V lookup: CDR1 SGHDT, CDR2 YYEEEE. The CDR3 loop is CASSFEGAVYNEQFF. In DNA, the CDR3 is TGTGCCAGCAGCTTTGAGGGAGCGGTATACAATGAGCAGTTCTTC.

J is TRBJ1-1 and V is TRBV6-5, with TRBD1 matching over 9 bases. There are 14 residues in the CDR3. V shed 8 bases, J shed 5 bases, and the junction held 9 bases outside the gene matches. Germline CDR1 reads MNHEY; CDR2 reads SVGAGI. The CDR3 protein is CASAGTGPWTEAFF. The CDR3 DNA sequence: TGTGCCAGCGCCGGGACAGGGCCATGGACTGAAGCTTTCTTT.

The CDR3: CASSEGDYGYTF. The CDR3 bases are TGTGCCAGCAGTGAGGGAGACTATGGCTACACCTTC. This sequence joins TRBV2 and TRBJ1-2; D not resolved. This CDR3 is built from 12 residues. Germline values: CDR1 SNHLY, CDR2 FYNNEI. With 3 bases removed from V and 3 bases from J, the gap between germline ends came to 5 bases.

The V call is TRBV15, the J call TRBJ1-1; no definite D call. The CDR3 has 13 residues. The germline V and J ends were trimmed by 0 bases and 4 bases, with 6 bases remaining between them. Germline CDR1 is LNHNV and CDR2 is YYDKDF (reference sequence). CDR3 sequence: CATSRDFITEAFF. CDR3 in DNA: TGTGCCACCAGCAGAGATTTTATCACTGAAGCTTTCTTT.

The chain combines TRBV5-4 with TRBJ2-7; weak D call: TRBD1 (6 bases). V was trimmed by 1 base and J by 4 bases, leaving 15 bases between them. The germline gives CDR1 SGHNT, CDR2 YYREEE (reference sequence). The CDR3 length is 15 residues. The CDR3 DNA reads as TGTGCCAGCAGCTTGTTTTCAGGGGATGGGTACGAGCAGTACTTC. This encodes CASSLFSGDGYEQYF.

The chain couples TRBV7-9 to TRBJ2-3; tentative D call: TRBD2 (6 bases). V lost 2 bases and J lost 6, with 9 bases in between. Germline loops: CDR1 SEHNR, CDR2 FQNEAQ (reference sequence). The CDR3 has 13 amino acids. CDR3: CASSLSGRDTQYF. As DNA, the CDR3 is TGTGCCAGCAGCTTATCAGGGAGGGATACGCAGTATTTT.

In nucleotides, the CDR3 is TGTGCCAGCAGCTTAAGGATTAGCGGGAGTGAGACCCAGTACTTC. This sequence encodes CASSLRISGSETQYF. The chain uses TRBV11-3 and TRBJ2-5; 9 bases align to TRBD2. The CDR3 has 15 residues. The V gene's germline CDR1 is SGHNT and CDR2 YENEEA. The ends lost 2 bases at V and 5 bases at J; junction bases unmatched: 6.

This clone showed up just once. The chain uses TRBV19 and TRBJ2-1; D perhaps matches TRBD1 (6 bases). The V and J ends lost 7 bases and 6 bases respectively, with 13 bases between them. The germline V gene encodes CDR1 LNHDA and CDR2 SQIVND (reference sequence). The CDR3 loop spans 13 amino acids. The CDR3 loop is CASTGVVSNEQFF. In DNA, the CDR3 is TGTGCCAGTACAGGGGTGGTTAGCAATGAGCAGTTCTTC.

The chain links TRBV7-3 to TRBJ2-1; 13 bases are a match to TRBD2. V lost 5 bases, J lost 5 bases, and 6 bases stayed unmatched. The CDR3 loop spans 16 amino acids. Germline loops: CDR1 SGHTA, CDR2 FQGTGA. The CDR3 DNA is TGTGCCAGCAGCCCGGGACTAGCGGGGCCGAACAATGAGCAGTTCTTC. It encodes CASSPGLAGPNNEQFF.

The rearrangement uses TRBV7-6 and TRBJ2-7, with 10 bases matching TRBD2. Germline values: CDR1 SGHVS, CDR2 FNYEAQ. CDR3 length equals 16 residues. V was pared by 5 bases and J by 3 bases, with 10 bases of the junction left unmatched. CDR3: CASSPGLAVGRYEQYF. The CDR3 DNA follows: TGTGCCAGCAGCCCAGGACTAGCGGTAGGACGCTACGAGCAGTACTTC.

By frequency in the sample, this clone is hyperexpanded. The chain uses TRBV7-2 and TRBJ2-7; D might be TRBD2 (5 bases). V dropped 4 bases and J dropped 3 bases, with 16 bases sitting between them. This CDR3 spans 15 amino acids. CDR1 and CDR2 from the germline V gene are SGHTA and FQGNSA. The CDR3 region has the DNA TGTGCCAGCAGCTCCGGGATGGGCGGGTTCTACGAGCAGTACTTC. This gives the protein CASSSGMGGFYEQYF. The full variable domain, in which reference TRBV7-2 and TRBJ2-7 provide the parts outside the CDR3, is GAGVSQSPSNKVTEKGKDVELRCDPISGHTALYWYRQSLGQGLEFLIYFQGNSAPDKSGLPSDRFSAERTGGSVSTLTIQRTQQEDSAVYLCASSSGMGGFYEQYFGPGTRLTVT.

The chain employs TRBV25-1 and TRBJ2-7; 9 positions agree with TRBD2. The germline gives CDR1 MGHDK, CDR2 SYGVNS. The CDR3 has 15 residues. After removal of 2 bases from V and 2 bases from J, the junction contained 4 bases not matched to a gene. The chain's CDR3 is CASSERAGGTYEQYF. Written as DNA, the CDR3 is TGTGCCAGCAGTGAAAGGGCGGGAGGGACCTACGAGCAGTACTTC.

The rearrangement joins TRBV7-2 to TRBJ2-7, with D possibly matching TRBD2 (6 bases). The V gene's germline CDR1 is SGHTA and CDR2 FQGNSA. V lost 2 bases and J lost 1, with 12 bases in between. CDR3 length: 15 amino acids. In nucleotides, the CDR3 is TGTGCCAGCAGCTTAATGGCGGGATTATCCTACGAGCAGTACTTC. This encodes CASSLMAGLSYEQYF. The full variable domain, in which reference TRBV7-2 and TRBJ2-7 provide the parts outside the CDR3, is GAGVSQSPSNKVTEKGKDVELRCDPISGHTALYWYRQSLGQGLEFLIYFQGNSAPDKSGLPSDRFSAERTGGSVSTLTIQRTQQEDSAVYLCASSLMAGLSYEQYFGPGTRLTVT.

The rearrangement joins TRBV28 to TRBJ2-6; D unclear. From germline, CDR1 is MDHEN and CDR2 SYDVKM. V was clipped by 6 bases and J by 4 bases, with 7 bases between them. The CDR3 is made up of 13 amino acids. CDR3 protein: CASRRWGANVLTF. CDR3 sequence (DNA): TGTGCCAGCAGGCGTTGGGGGGCCAACGTCCTGACTTTC.

The rearrangement joins TRBV4-3 to TRBJ2-1, with TRBD1 matching over 8 bases. CDR3 length: 18 amino acids. The germline CDR1 and CDR2 sequences are LGHNA and YSLEER. J lost 0 bases, V lost 3 bases, and 10 bases had no gene match. The CDR3 nucleotides are TGCGCCAGCAGCCAGGCCCAGGGGGCGGGGAGCTCCTACAATGAGCAGTTCTTC. Translation gives CASSQAQGAGSSYNEQFF.

The CDR3 region has the DNA TGTGCCAGCACCAGGGGGGTACAAGAGACCCAGTACTTC. Its protein product is CASTRGVQETQYF. This chain uses TRBV3-1 (or the pseudogene TRBV3-2) with TRBJ2-5, with D perhaps matching TRBD1 (7 bases). Trimming stripped 7 bases from V and 2 bases from J, with 11 bases between. The CDR3 runs 13 residues. The germline gives CDR1 LGHDT, CDR2 YNNKEL (reference sequence).

This clone has more than one count but fewer than ten. The chain joins TRBV7-9 to TRBJ1-3; 7 positions agree with TRBD1. The CDR3 is 15 amino acids. V was clipped by 6 bases and J by 0 bases; unmatched bases: 5. CDR1 is SEHNR, CDR2 FQNEAQ, per germline (reference sequence). CDR3 DNA: TGTGCCAGCAGACACAGGGGAGACTCTGGAAACACCATATATTTT. Translating it yields CASRHRGDSGNTIYF.

This clone was counted between two and nine times. The rearrangement uses TRBV4-1 and TRBJ2-7, with D unresolved. This CDR3 has 14 amino acids. CDR1 and CDR2 from the germline V gene are MGHRA and YSYEKL. V was cut by 1 base and J by 0 bases, with 7 bases left in between. The CDR3 spells CASSQGQHSYEQYF. CDR3 DNA sequence: TGCGCCAGCAGCCAAGGACAACACTCCTACGAGCAGTACTTC.

The rearrangement joins TRBV30 to TRBJ1-2; no firm D call. The CDR3 is 12 amino acids. Germline V gene sequence: CDR1 GTSNPN, CDR2 SVGIG (reference sequence). The V gene lost 4 bases and the J gene lost 4 bases, with 10 bases spanning the gap. The CDR3 DNA reads as TGTGCCTGGACTTTAGATGGCTATGGCTACACCTTC. Translated, it gives CAWTLDGYGYTF.

The rearrangement uses TRBV19 and TRBJ1-1; 8 nucleotides match TRBD1. Per germline, CDR1 LNHDA and CDR2 SQIVND (reference sequence). The junction had 1 base not matched to a gene; V was cut back by 6 bases and J by 4 bases. The CDR3 covers 12 residues. CDR3 in amino acids: CASRTGVTEAFF. CDR3 nucleotide sequence: TGTGCCAGTAGGACAGGGGTCACTGAAGCTTTCTTT.

In this sample, this clone turned up a few times. The chain employs TRBV25-1 and TRBJ2-3; the match to TRBD1 covers 10 bases. The CDR3 runs to 16 residues. Germline V gene data show CDR1 as MGHDK and CDR2 as SYGVNS. V was pared by 5 bases and J by 0 bases, with 5 bases of the junction left unmatched. The CDR3 nucleotides read TGTGCCAGCAGTAAGACAGGGGGCAGGAGCACAGATACGCAGTATTTT. This translates into CASSKTGGRSTDTQYF.

This sequence joins TRBV19 and TRBJ2-3; D uncertain. CDR3 length: 11 residues. Trimming left V 9 bases short and J 6 bases short, with 10 bases between. Looked up from germline, CDR1 is LNHDA and CDR2 is SQIVND (reference sequence). The CDR3 bases are TGTGCCAGCAGTCGGTGGGATACGCAGTATTTT. Its translation is CASSRWDTQYF.

V gene TRBV27 combines with J gene TRBJ1-5; 8 bases are a match to TRBD1. The V gene end was trimmed by 4 bases and the J gene end by 5 bases; junction bases not matched to a gene: 4. In germline, CDR1 is MNHEY, CDR2 SMNVEV (reference sequence). The length of the CDR3 is 14 residues. The CDR3 loop reads CASSSGTGHQPQHF. The CDR3 DNA follows: TGTGCCAGCAGTTCCGGGACAGGACATCAGCCCCAGCATTTT.

This clone was found a few times. The chain uses TRBV7-8 and TRBJ2-7, with a tentative D call TRBD1 (5 bases). CDR3 length: 13 amino acids. V gave up 0 bases and J gave up 3 bases, with 6 bases separating them. The germline V gene encodes CDR1 SGHVS and CDR2 FQNEAQ. This chain's CDR3 is CASSLARGYEQYF. The CDR3 DNA follows: TGTGCCAGCAGCTTAGCAAGGGGCTACGAGCAGTACTTC.